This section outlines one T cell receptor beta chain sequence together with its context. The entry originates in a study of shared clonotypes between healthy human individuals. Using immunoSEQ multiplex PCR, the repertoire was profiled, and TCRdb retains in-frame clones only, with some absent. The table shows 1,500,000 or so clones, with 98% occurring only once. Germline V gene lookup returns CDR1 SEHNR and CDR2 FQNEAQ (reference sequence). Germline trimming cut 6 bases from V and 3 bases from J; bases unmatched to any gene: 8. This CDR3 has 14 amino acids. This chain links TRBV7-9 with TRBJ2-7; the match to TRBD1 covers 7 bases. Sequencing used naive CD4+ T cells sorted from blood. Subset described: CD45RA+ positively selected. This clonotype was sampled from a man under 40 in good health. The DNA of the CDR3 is TGTGCCAGCAGGTCCCAGGGGGAAAGCTACGAGCAGTACTTC. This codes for CASRSQGESYEQYF. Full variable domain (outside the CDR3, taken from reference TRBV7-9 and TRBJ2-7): DTGVSQNPRHKITKRGQNVTFRCDPISEHNRLYWYRQTLGQGPEFLTYFQNEAQLEKSRLLSDRFSAERPKGSFSTLEIQRTEQGDSAMYLCASRSQGESYEQYFGPGTRLTVT.